This T cell receptor (beta chain) appears in the sequencing data of a study of T cell changes during pregnancy in multiple sclerosis. Looked up from germline, CDR1 is KGHSH and CDR2 is LQKENI. The CDR3 is 16 residues long. With V trimmed by 3 bases and J by 0 bases, 3 bases remained unmatched. The data were produced by immunoSEQ multiplex PCR, yet TCRdb's version contains in-frame clones alone and is incomplete. This table holds 54,000 or so clones, about 93% found once. This sequence was found in a female donor with multiple sclerosis, enrolled in a pregnancy study. The starting material was CD4+ T cells from peripheral blood mononuclear cells, obtained before pregnancy. The gene calls are TRBV18 and TRBJ2-1; TRBD2 aligns across 9 bases. As DNA, the CDR3 is TGTGCCAGCTCACCCAAGACTAGCGGCTCCTACAATGAGCAGTTCTTC. Amino acids: CASSPKTSGSYNEQFF. Combining the CDR3 with reference TRBV18 and TRBJ2-1 gives the whole variable domain NAGVMQNPRHLVRRRGQEARLRCSPMKGHSHVYWYRQLPEEGLKFMVYLQKENIIDESGMPKERFSAEFPKEGPSILRIQQVVRGDSAAYFCASSPKTSGSYNEQFFGPGTRLTVL.